A single sample gave rise to the 30 T cell receptor beta chains below, sequenced in a study of cytomegalovirus exposure and HLA in healthy donors (dated by TCRdb to about 2017). The method was the immunoSEQ multiplex PCR assay. For the multiplex PCR, a mixture combining 60 forward primers for TCR Vbeta segments and 13 reverse primers for TCR Jbeta segments was used. TCRdb re-hosts the immuneACCESS table, in-frame sequences only. Its copies lack some clones; in the studies checked, an unresolved V gene accounts for under half of them, and the cause for the rest is not known. Present in this sample are 90,000 to 100,000 clones, roughly 80% of which were seen just once. The ten largest clones capture approximately 2% of the sample. Sequenced material: PBMCs. Source of these receptors: a man in his forties in good health and CMV-seronegative.

This clone was seen a handful of times. The chain employs TRBV11-2 and TRBJ2-1, with 8 bases lining up with TRBD2. Germline CDR1 reads SGHAT; CDR2 reads FQNNGV. CDR3 length: 15 amino acids. Losses at the gene ends were 4 bases for V and 2 bases for J; bases not matched to a gene: 4. CDR3 amino acids: CASSSTGGPYNEQFF. In DNA, the CDR3 is TGTGCCAGCAGCTCAACGGGGGGGCCCTACAATGAGCAGTTCTTC.

This chain joins TRBV6-5 and TRBJ1-2, with a tentative D call TRBD1 (6 bases). Trimming stripped 6 bases from V and 7 bases from J, with 21 bases between. This CDR3 is 15 amino acids long. The germline V gene encodes CDR1 MNHEY and CDR2 SVGAGI. The CDR3 is CASSPGGAGYGGYTF. The CDR3 DNA reads as TGTGCCAGCAGCCCCGGGGGGGCAGGTTACGGTGGCTACACCTTC.

The CDR3 region has the DNA TGTGCCTGGACCGAGGGGGTTAACTATGGCTACACCTTC. It specifies CAWTEGVNYGYTF. The J gene is TRBJ1-2, the V gene TRBV30; D perhaps matches TRBD1 (6 bases). This CDR3 is 13 amino acids long. CDR1 is GTSNPN and CDR2 is SVGIG in the germline V gene (reference sequence). The germline V and J ends were trimmed by 4 bases and 1 base, with 10 bases remaining between them.

Only one count was recorded for this clone. The chain joins TRBV7-9 to TRBJ1-5, with D possibly being TRBD1 (6 bases). V lost 5 bases, J lost 6 bases, and 11 bases lay in between. The CDR3 spans 13 residues. Germline lookup yields CDR1 SEHNR and CDR2 FQNEAQ (reference sequence). CDR3 bases: TGTGCCAGCAGCCAGACGACAGGTCAGCCCCAGCATTTT. Its protein product is CASSQTTGQPQHF.

The genes are TRBV4-1 and TRBJ1-1; 7 bases match TRBD1. The J segment lost 1 base and the V segment lost 5 bases, leaving 10 bases of the junction unmatched. The CDR3 is 16 residues long. The germline gives CDR1 MGHRA, CDR2 YSYEKL. CDR3 region: CASSAGETGANTEAFF. The CDR3 DNA reads TGCGCCAGCAGCGCCGGGGAAACAGGGGCGAACACTGAAGCTTTCTTT.

This chain uses TRBV4-1 with TRBJ2-3; 7 bases align to TRBD2. This CDR3 contains 12 residues. Germline V gene data show CDR1 as MGHRA and CDR2 as YSYEKL. V shed 0 bases and J 11 bases; nucleotides not matched to a gene: 2. The chain's CDR3 is CASSQDGGGQYF. In DNA form, the CDR3 reads TGCGCCAGCAGCCAAGATGGGGGGGGGCAGTATTTT.

This chain uses TRBV5-1 with TRBJ2-1; 10 bases are a match to TRBD2. Germline CDR1 reads SGHRS; CDR2 reads YFSETQ. Losses at the gene ends were 0 bases for V and 2 bases for J; bases not matched to a gene: 8. This CDR3 has 18 amino acids. The CDR3 sequence: CASSLGSGRAPTYNEQFF. CDR3 bases: TGCGCCAGCAGCTTGGGGAGCGGGAGGGCCCCTACCTACAATGAGCAGTTCTTC.

J is TRBJ2-4 and V is TRBV2; 8 bases agree with TRBD1. The CDR3 extends over 19 amino acids. V was clipped by 5 bases and J by 0 bases; unmatched bases: 15. Germline V gives CDR1 SNHLY, CDR2 FYNNEI. CDR3 amino acids: CASSPRDRFIWVAKNIQYF. CDR3 in DNA: TGTGCCAGCAGTCCCCGGGACAGGTTTATCTGGGTAGCCAAAAACATTCAGTACTTC.

This clone occurred a few times. The chain uses TRBV6-1 and TRBJ1-2; TRBD1 matches 7 bases. Trimming took 1 base from V and 6 from J; bases not matched to a gene: 5. This CDR3 has 14 amino acids. Germline lookup yields CDR1 MNHNS and CDR2 SASEGT. In DNA, the CDR3 is TGTGCCAGCAGTGAAGACTTCAGGGGGAATGGCTACACCTTC. This codes for CASSEDFRGNGYTF.

The chain uses TRBV5-1 and TRBJ2-7; D is uncertain. V lost 0 bases and J 4 bases, leaving 11 bases between the germline ends. Germline V lookup: CDR1 SGHRS, CDR2 YFSETQ. This CDR3 spans 14 amino acids. The CDR3 here is CASSLGDLRYEQYF. In DNA form, the CDR3 reads TGCGCCAGCAGCTTGGGTGACCTGCGGTACGAGCAGTACTTC.

This chain's CDR3 is CASRKTGVGQNEKLFF. The CDR3 region has the DNA TGTGCAAGTCGCAAGACAGGGGTCGGGCAGAATGAAAAACTGTTTTTT. The chain links TRBV12-2 to TRBJ1-4; the table's TRBD1 call for D was not verified on the DNA. TRBV12-2 is tagged as a pseudogene. This CDR3 contains 16 residues.

This chain links TRBV7-6 with TRBJ2-7, with 7 bases that match TRBD1. The ends lost 5 bases at V and 3 bases at J; junction bases unmatched: 13. The germline CDR1 and CDR2 sequences are SGHVS and FNYEAQ. The CDR3 loop spans 16 amino acids. The CDR3 reads CASSGDRQGSFYEQYF. CDR3 DNA: TGTGCCAGCAGCGGAGACAGACAGGGTTCTTTCTACGAGCAGTACTTC.

This clone appeared a few times. The chain carries TRBV7-9 and TRBJ1-1; D possibly corresponds to TRBD1 (6 bases). The CDR3 consists of 13 residues. The germline V gene has CDR1 SEHNR and CDR2 FQNEAQ (reference sequence). V dropped 10 bases and J dropped 6 bases, with 18 bases sitting between them. CDR3 in amino acids: CAIPNRVPPEAFF. In DNA, the CDR3 is TGTGCCATCCCAAACAGGGTACCCCCTGAAGCTTTCTTT.

The J gene is TRBJ1-1, the V gene TRBV11-2, with D hard to call. From germline, CDR1 is SGHAT and CDR2 FQNNGV. The CDR3 runs 13 residues. Trimming pared 2 bases from V and 1 base from J, leaving 5 bases between. In DNA form, the CDR3 reads TGTGCCAGCAGCTTAAGAGAGAACACTGAAGCTTTCTTT. This sequence encodes CASSLRENTEAFF.

The rearrangement uses TRBV7-7 and TRBJ2-7; D gene unclear. Trimming took off 6 bases at V and 2 bases at J, with 8 bases between the two ends. CDR1 and CDR2 (germline): SSHAT, FNYEAQ (reference sequence). The CDR3 totals 12 residues. The CDR3 DNA follows: TGTGCCAGCAGACCCTCGGCCTACGAGCAGTACTTC. Translation: CASRPSAYEQYF.

The chain couples TRBV6-4 to TRBJ1-2; TRBD1 matches at 7 bases. CDR1 and CDR2 (germline): MRHNA, SNTAGT. The CDR3 totals 14 residues. The junction had 10 bases not matched to a gene; V was cut back by 5 bases and J by 7 bases. CDR3 protein: CASSLGRGVPGYTF. CDR3 DNA sequence: TGTGCCAGCAGTTTGGGCAGGGGGGTGCCTGGCTACACCTTC.

The genes are TRBV6-5 and TRBJ2-3, with 9 nucleotides matching TRBD2. CDR1 MNHEY and CDR2 SVGAGI come from the germline V gene. The V segment lost 6 bases and the J segment 0 bases; nucleotides outside the gene matches: 4. The CDR3 covers 15 residues. The DNA of the CDR3 is TGTGCCAGCAGCCCTAGCGGGAAAAGCACAGATACGCAGTATTTT. Its translation is CASSPSGKSTDTQYF.

This rearrangement joins TRBV7-9 to TRBJ2-1; 9 positions match TRBD2. The trim removed 4 bases at V and 10 bases at J, leaving 5 bases unmatched. Germline V gene sequence: CDR1 SEHNR, CDR2 FQNEAQ (reference sequence). The length of the CDR3 is 13 residues. The CDR3 here is CASSSAGGGEQFF. The CDR3 DNA sequence: TGTGCCAGCAGCTCGGCGGGAGGGGGGGAGCAGTTCTTC.

In the case of this clone: Other nucleotide sequences from this sample produce the same CDR3. This chain joins TRBV30 and TRBJ1-4; D ambiguous. The V gene lost 2 bases and the J gene lost 0 bases, with 7 bases spanning the gap. This CDR3 is built from 14 residues. CDR1 GTSNPN and CDR2 SVGIG come from the germline V gene (reference sequence). The CDR3 spells CAWSRTATNEKLFF. In DNA form, the CDR3 reads TGTGCCTGGAGTCGGACTGCAACTAATGAAAAACTGTTTTTT.

In its sample, this clone was seen a few times. Other DNA sequences in this specimen translate into the identical CDR3. The chain recombines TRBV28 with TRBJ2-2; 8 nucleotides agree with TRBD1. The CDR3 has 15 amino acids. The V gene's germline CDR1 is MDHEN and CDR2 SYDVKM. Unmatched junction bases numbered 7, after V lost 5 bases and J lost 5 bases. CDR3 protein: CASSPGTGRTGELFF. Here the CDR3 DNA reads TGTGCCAGCAGTCCCGGGACAGGTCGGACCGGGGAGCTGTTTTTT. The full variable domain, in which reference TRBV28 and TRBJ2-2 provide the parts outside the CDR3, is DVKVTQSSRYLVKRTGEKVFLECVQDMDHENMFWYRQDPGLGLRLIYFSYDVKMKEKGDIPEGYSVSREKKERFSLILESASTNQTSMYLCASSPGTGRTGELFFGEGSRLTVL.

This clone appeared a single time. The chain employs TRBV12-5 and TRBJ2-6; 7 positions agree with TRBD1. This CDR3 contains 16 residues. V gave up 6 bases and J gave up 0 bases; unmatched junction bases: 5. From germline, CDR1 is LGHNT and CDR2 FRNRAP. The CDR3 nucleotides read TGTGCTAGTGGATCGACAGGGCCCTCTGGGGCCAACGTCCTGACTTTC. Protein: CASGSTGPSGANVLTF. Drawing the rest from reference TRBV12-5 and TRBJ2-6, the complete variable domain is DARVTQTPRHKVTEMGQEVTMRCQPILGHNTVFWYRQTMMQGLELLAYFRNRAPLDDSGMPKDRFSAEMPDATLATLKIQPSEPRDSAVYFCASGSTGPSGANVLTFGAGSRLTVL.

This clone was counted only a few times. J is TRBJ2-7 and V is TRBV18, with TRBD1 matching 9 bases. V shed 0 bases, J shed 3 bases, and the junction held 3 bases outside the gene matches. The CDR3 totals 15 residues. Germline loops: CDR1 KGHSH, CDR2 LQKENI. The CDR3 loop is CASSPPGQGFYEQYF. The CDR3 region has the DNA TGTGCCAGCTCACCACCGGGACAGGGTTTCTACGAGCAGTACTTC.

This clone came up a few times. This chain connects TRBV27 to TRBJ2-1, with a weak D call TRBD2 (6 bases). Germline CDR1 MNHEY, CDR2 SMNVEV (reference sequence). Trimming took off 5 bases at V and 2 bases at J, with 13 bases between the two ends. This CDR3 is built from 15 residues. CDR3 bases: TGTGCCAGCAGTGTCCGCGGGACGCCCTACAATGAGCAGTTCTTC. Translation gives CASSVRGTPYNEQFF.

V gene TRBV11-2 combines with J gene TRBJ2-5, with D maybe TRBD2 (5 bases). Germline lookup yields CDR1 SGHAT and CDR2 FQNNGV. The length of the CDR3 is 14 residues. V was clipped by 2 bases and J by 2 bases, with 9 bases between them. In nucleotides, the CDR3 is TGTGCCAGCAGCTTAATCGGGAAACAAGAGACCCAGTACTTC. Protein product: CASSLIGKQETQYF.

This chain connects TRBV27 to TRBJ2-7; the match to TRBD1 covers 10 bases. The J segment lost 4 bases and the V segment lost 0 bases, leaving 6 bases of the junction unmatched. From germline, CDR1 is MNHEY and CDR2 SMNVEV (reference sequence). This CDR3 region has 16 residues. The CDR3 loop reads CASSLSEGQGWYEQYF. DNA for the CDR3: TGTGCCAGCAGTTTATCGGAGGGACAGGGGTGGTACGAGCAGTACTTC.

This clone came up a few times. The V call is TRBV18, the J call TRBJ2-7; no firm D call. This CDR3 has 12 amino acids. Germline V lookup: CDR1 KGHSH, CDR2 LQKENI. The V end lost 4 bases, the J end lost 3 bases, and 7 bases lay between the germline ends. The CDR3, as DNA: TGTGCCAGCTCACGCGCTAGCTACGAGCAGTACTTC. It is translated as CASSRASYEQYF.

This clone was found once. V gene TRBV6-4 combines with J gene TRBJ1-5, with 8 positions matching TRBD1. Trimming cost V 6 bases and J 0 bases; bases outside gene matches: 7. The CDR3 covers 16 residues. Per germline, CDR1 MRHNA and CDR2 SNTAGT. The CDR3 DNA reads as TGTGCCAGCAGATGGTTGCAGGGGGCTAGCAATCAGCCCCAGCATTTT. Amino acid sequence: CASRWLQGASNQPQHF.

The rearrangement uses TRBV2 and TRBJ2-5, with TRBD1 matching over 10 bases. V shed 7 bases and J 4 bases; nucleotides not matched to a gene: 9. The CDR3 is 15 residues long. Germline V lookup: CDR1 SNHLY, CDR2 FYNNEI. In DNA, the CDR3 is TGTGCCAGCACTAAGGGACAGGGGATAGGAGAGACCCAGTACTTC. The encoded protein is CASTKGQGIGETQYF.

The chain is built from TRBV4-3 and TRBJ2-7; the D is unclear. V lost 4 bases and J 3 bases, leaving 10 bases between the germline ends. Per the germline V gene, CDR1 is LGHNA and CDR2 is YSLEER. The CDR3 spans 13 residues. The CDR3 region has the DNA TGCGCCAGCAGCCTCAGACTTGGCTACGAGCAGTACTTC. Protein product: CASSLRLGYEQYF.

The chain has TRBV29-1 and TRBJ2-5; TRBD2 is a possible D gene (6 bases). V gave up 2 bases and J gave up 5 bases, with 15 bases separating them. The V gene's germline CDR1 is SQVTM and CDR2 ANQGSEA. This CDR3 region has 14 residues. CDR3 sequence: CSVEWAREVETQYF. CDR3 sequence (DNA): TGCAGCGTTGAATGGGCCAGGGAGGTGGAGACCCAGTACTTC. Full variable domain (rest looked up from reference TRBV29-1 and TRBJ2-5): SAVISQKPSRDICQRGTSLTIQCQVDSQVTMMFWYRQQPGQSLTLIATANQGSEATYESGFVIDKFPISRPNLTFSTLTVSNMSPEDSSIYLCSVEWAREVETQYFGPGTRLLVL.